Listed below are T cell receptor beta chains from one sample, sequenced in a study of blood T cell repertoires in COVID-19. Generated by immunoSEQ multiplex PCR, the TCRdb table keeps only in-frame clones and is missing some. The sample yields 190,000 or so clones, 85% seen once. Material: PBMCs or T cells enriched from blood (not recorded which). The source of these receptors is a man aged 40-49 years who had recovered from COVID-19. CDR3s include the opening cysteine and the closing phenylalanine or tryptophan. Fields, in order: D gene, V gene, CDR3 length, clone size, J gene, CDR3 protein, CDR3 DNA. A D gene is named only where the DNA matches it firmly. Part of the rows lack a size; the others show once, few, many or a class for expanded clones.

>.|TRBV9|14|few|TRBJ2-5
CASSVGTLGETQYF
TGTGCCAGCAGCGTTGGGACTCTTGGGGAGACCCAGTACTTC
>.|TRBV5-1|14|.|TRBJ1-5
CASSPSGSNQPQHF
TGCGCCAGCAGCCCCAGCGGTAGCAATCAGCCCCAGCATTTT
>TRBD1|TRBV11-2|14|.|TRBJ2-7
CASSSYRGHYEQYF
TGTGCCAGCAGCTCGTACAGGGGGCACTACGAGCAGTACTTC
>.|TRBV11-2|15|.|TRBJ2-7
CASSVRGSSSYEQYF
TGTGCCAGCAGCGTCCGGGGATCCAGCTCCTACGAGCAGTACTTC
>.|TRBV25-1|15|.|TRBJ2-7
CASSDQGGPIGEQYF
TGTGCCAGCAGTGATCAAGGAGGGCCCATAGGGGAGCAGTACTTC
>.|TRBV11-2|12|.|TRBJ2-3
CASGDTTDTQYF
TGTGCCAGCGGGGACACGACAGATACGCAGTATTTT
>.|TRBV7-9|13|.|TRBJ2-7
CASGGEISYEQYF
TGTGCCAGCGGCGGGGAAATCTCCTACGAGCAGTACTTC
>TRBD1|TRBV15|16|.|TRBJ2-3
CATSRETGISTDTQYF
TGTGCCACCAGCAGAGAGACAGGGATAAGCACAGATACGCAGTATTTT
>.|TRBV14|13|few|TRBJ1-2
CASSQVEGAGYTF
TGTGCCAGCAGCCAAGTGGAGGGCGCGGGCTACACCTTC
>TRBD1|TRBV24-1|15|.|TRBJ1-2
CATSDLGQGSDGYTF
TGTGCCACCAGTGATTTAGGACAGGGTTCGGATGGCTACACCTTC